This entry lists 10 T cell receptor beta chains sequenced from one sample in a study of beta chain features in type 1 diabetes. Expressed TCRB transcripts were sequenced, since all the RNA that had been isolated was reverse transcribed. Generated by immunoSEQ multiplex PCR, the TCRdb table keeps only in-frame clones and is missing some. This sample has roughly 150,000 clones, with around 10% found just once. The specimen was central memory CD4+ T cells from blood. These receptors all stem from a man younger than 30 in good health.

V usage is TRBV7-4 and J usage is TRBJ2-1; 7 bases map to TRBD2. The V gene end was trimmed by 6 bases and the J gene end by 11 bases; junction bases not matched to a gene: 7. Per the germline V gene, CDR1 is SGHVT and CDR2 is SQSDAQ. This CDR3 contains 12 residues. DNA for the CDR3: TGTGCCAGCAGGCGATCGACTAGCAAGCAGTTCTTC. Translation gives CASRRSTSKQFF.

V and J are TRBV7-3 and TRBJ1-1; D gene ambiguous. Per germline, CDR1 SGHTA and CDR2 FQGTGA. This CDR3 is 14 amino acids long. With 1 base removed from V and 1 base from J, the gap between germline ends came to 7 bases. In DNA, the CDR3 is TGTGCCAGCAGCTTAAACAGCCGGAACACTGAAGCTTTCTTT. Its protein is CASSLNSRNTEAFF.

V gene TRBV5-1 combines with J gene TRBJ2-1; 8 bases are a match to TRBD2. V trimming: 0 bases; J trimming: 5 bases; junction bases outside the gene matches: 1. CDR1 is SGHRS and CDR2 is YFSETQ in the germline V gene. This CDR3 region has 14 residues. This CDR3 reads CASSLGGRNNEQFF. The DNA for the CDR3 is TGCGCCAGCAGCTTGGGCGGGAGGAACAATGAGCAGTTCTTC.

The V call is TRBV30, the J call TRBJ1-4, with D maybe TRBD1 (5 bases). Looked up from germline, CDR1 is GTSNPN and CDR2 is SVGIG (reference sequence). The CDR3 totals 12 residues. The V end was cut by 4 bases, the J end by 7 bases, with 10 bases between. For the CDR3, the DNA is TGTGCCTGGAACGGCGGGGGTGAAAAACTGTTTTTT. This encodes CAWNGGGEKLFF.

About this clone: A much larger clone lies one base from this, so it may be a read error. The sample contains more than one DNA sequence encoding this CDR3. V usage is TRBV18 and J usage is TRBJ2-2; no definite D call. The CDR3 has 12 residues. V was shortened by 2 bases and J by 2 bases, with 0 bases between the two germline ends. CDR1 and CDR2 (germline): KGHSH, LQKENI. The chain's CDR3 is CASSPNTGELFF. CDR3 DNA: TGTGCCAGCTCACCAAACACCGGGGAGCTGTTTTTT.

This clone was counted a few times. The CDR3 DNA reads TGCGCCAGCAGCCAAGAAGGGGTCACTGGGGCCAACGTCCTGACTTTC. Translation: CASSQEGVTGANVLTF. The chain links TRBV4-1 to TRBJ2-6; TRBD1 is a possible D gene (5 bases). Germline V CDR1 and CDR2: MGHRA, YSYEKL. This CDR3 has 16 amino acids. Trimming left V 0 bases short and J 2 bases short, with 8 bases between.

J is TRBJ2-5 and V is TRBV7-3; D is possibly TRBD2 (6 bases). The V end lost 0 bases, the J end lost 3 bases, and 11 bases lay between the germline ends. CDR1 is SGHTA and CDR2 is FQGTGA in the germline V gene. The CDR3 length is 15 residues. For the CDR3, the DNA is TGTGCCAGCAGCTTAACGCCTAGCGAGAAAGAGACCCAGTACTTC. Translation: CASSLTPSEKETQYF.

DNA for the CDR3: TGTGCCAGCAGCTTAGCGCAACTAGCGGGGATAAGAAAGCAAGAGACCCAGTACTTC. This sequence encodes CASSLAQLAGIRKQETQYF. This chain joins TRBV7-9 and TRBJ2-5; 10 bases match TRBD2. The CDR3 spans 19 residues. CDR1 SEHNR and CDR2 FQNEAQ come from the germline V gene (reference sequence). The trim removed 0 bases at V and 2 bases at J, leaving 12 bases unmatched.

The chain couples TRBV30 to TRBJ2-7; D is possibly TRBD1 or TRBD2 (5 bases each). Germline CDR1 and CDR2: GTSNPN and SVGIG (reference sequence). This CDR3 region has 12 residues. With 4 bases removed from V and 7 bases from J, the gap between germline ends came to 14 bases. The CDR3 DNA is TGTGCCTGGATAGGGGACGGTCCTGAGCAGTACTTC. Amino acids: CAWIGDGPEQYF. Together with reference TRBV30 and TRBJ2-7, the CDR3 gives the full variable domain: SQTIHQWPATLVQPVGSPLSLECTVEGTSNPNLYWYRQAAGRGLQLLFYSVGIGQISSEVPQNLSASRPQDRQFILSSKKLLLSDSGFYLCAWIGDGPEQYFGPGTRLTVT.

In this sample, this clone turned up a few times. V is TRBV30 and J is TRBJ2-1, with no clear D. Germline V CDR1 and CDR2: GTSNPN, SVGIG (reference sequence). The germline V and J ends were trimmed by 5 bases and 6 bases, with 8 bases remaining between them. This CDR3 contains 11 residues. The DNA of the CDR3 is TGTGCCTGGGCCCCTCGCAATGAGCAGTTCTTC. This encodes CAWAPRNEQFF.